This T cell receptor beta chain originates from a study of blood T cell repertoires in COVID-19. Profiling relied on immunoSEQ multiplex PCR, and the TCRdb table lists in-frame clones only, not all of them. The sample has about 71,000 clones; 75% to 90% are singletons. This receptor was taken from a man aged 25-45 years with acute or convalescent COVID-19. Sequencing input: peripheral blood.

The CDR3 region has the DNA TGTGCCTGGCATACCTCAGTAAACACCATATATTTT. Its translation: CAWHTSVNTIYF. The chain carries TRBV30 and TRBJ1-3; D is uncertain. The CDR3 consists of 12 residues. Germline CDR1 is GTSNPN and CDR2 is SVGIG (reference sequence). Trimming left V 5 bases short and J 6 bases short, with 11 bases between.